This entry is about one T cell receptor (beta chain). Antigen: not known. These data belong to a study of radiotherapy plus CTLA-4 blockade in lung cancer. In the study overall: Disease control reached more than 25%, with objective responses in roughly 17%. General observations from the study: Alongside interferon-beta, early blood T cell clone dynamics were reportedly the best predictor of response. After treatment with radiotherapy plus ipilimumab, TCR clones that came from the tumor expanded in blood.

The CDR3 has 15 residues. Germline V CDR1 and CDR2: MNHNS, SASEGT. V was trimmed by 3 bases and J by 2 bases, leaving 12 bases between them. Repertoires were generated with immunoSEQ multiplex PCR, while TCRdb's copy carries only in-frame clones and drops some. The repertoire holds 55,000 to 70,000 clones, with around 79% as singletons. The origin of this receptor is a human donor with non-small cell lung cancer who had a complete response to radiotherapy plus ipilimumab. The source was peripheral blood, collected from a patient treated with radiotherapy plus ipilimumab. The V call is TRBV6-1, the J call TRBJ2-3, with D possibly being TRBD2 (6 bases). For the CDR3, the DNA is TGTGCCAGCAGTGACCTGGGGGGAGACACAGATACGCAGTATTTT. Translating it yields CASSDLGGDTDTQYF.